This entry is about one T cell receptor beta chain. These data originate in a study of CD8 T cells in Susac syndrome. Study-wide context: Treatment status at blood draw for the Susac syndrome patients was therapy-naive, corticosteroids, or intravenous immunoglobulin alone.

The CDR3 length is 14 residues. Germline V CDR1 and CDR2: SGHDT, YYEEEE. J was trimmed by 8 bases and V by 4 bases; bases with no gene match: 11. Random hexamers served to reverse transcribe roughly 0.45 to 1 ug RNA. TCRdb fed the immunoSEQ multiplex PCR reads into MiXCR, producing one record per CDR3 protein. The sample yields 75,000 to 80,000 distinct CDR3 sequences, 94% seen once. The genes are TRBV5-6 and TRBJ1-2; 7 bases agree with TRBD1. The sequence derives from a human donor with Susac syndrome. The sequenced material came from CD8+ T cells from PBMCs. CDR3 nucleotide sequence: TGTGCCAGCAGCGGTGAAGGGACAGCCTGGGGCTACACCTTC. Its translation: CASSGEGTAWGYTF.